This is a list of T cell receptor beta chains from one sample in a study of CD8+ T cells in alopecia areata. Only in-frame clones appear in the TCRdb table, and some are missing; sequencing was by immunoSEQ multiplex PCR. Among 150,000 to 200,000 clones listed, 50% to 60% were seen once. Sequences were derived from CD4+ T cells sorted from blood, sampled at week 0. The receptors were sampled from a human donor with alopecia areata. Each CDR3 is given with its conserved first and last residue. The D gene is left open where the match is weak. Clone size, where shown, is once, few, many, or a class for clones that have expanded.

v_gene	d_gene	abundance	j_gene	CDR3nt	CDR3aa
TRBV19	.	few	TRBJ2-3	TGTGCCAGTAGCTACCGTTGGACCAGCACAGATACGCAGTATTTT	CASSYRWTSTDTQYF
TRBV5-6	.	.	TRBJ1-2	TGTGCCAGCAGCTTGGATGAAATCTATGGCTACACCTTC	CASSLDEIYGYTF
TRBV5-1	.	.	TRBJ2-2	TGCGCCAGCAGCTTGGAGGGGACCGGGGAGCTGTTTTTT	CASSLEGTGELFF
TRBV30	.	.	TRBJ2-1	TGTGCCTGGACCCCCCCCGGGATGTACAATGAGCAGTTCTTC	CAWTPPGMYNEQFF
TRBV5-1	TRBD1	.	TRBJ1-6	TGCGCCAGCAGCTTGGATCGCAGGGGGCAATCTTCACCCCTCCACTTT	CASSLDRRGQSSPLHF
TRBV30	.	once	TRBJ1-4	TGTGCCTGGGGTGGCGGTGAAAAACTGTTTTTT	CAWGGGEKLFF
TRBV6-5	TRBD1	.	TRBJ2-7	TGTGCCAGCAGTTACACCCGGGACAGGGGATTTAACGAGCAGTACTTC	CASSYTRDRGFNEQYF
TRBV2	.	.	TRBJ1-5	TGTGCCAGCAGTGAAACCTCTTTGCCCAAGCGGGGGAATCAGCCCCAGCATTTT	CASSETSLPKRGNQPQHF
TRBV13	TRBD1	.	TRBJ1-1	TGTGCCAGCAGCTCTCCCCCGACAGGGTACACTGAAGCTTTCTTT	CASSSPPTGYTEAFF
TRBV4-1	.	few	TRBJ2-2	TGCGCCAGCAGCTCCCCAAGTGGTACCGGGGAGCTGTTTTTT	CASSSPSGTGELFF
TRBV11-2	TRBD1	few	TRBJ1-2	TGTGCCAGCAGCTTAGAGGGACAGGGGTCCATCCCCCTTGGCTACACCTTC	CASSLEGQGSIPLGYTF
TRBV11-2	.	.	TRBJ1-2	TGTGCCAGCAGCGTCTCAGGAGGGGTAAACTATGGCTACACCTTC	CASSVSGGVNYGYTF
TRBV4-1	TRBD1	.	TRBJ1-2	TGCGCCAGCAGCCAAGAAAGGGGGCTGGGCTACACCTTC	CASSQERGLGYTF
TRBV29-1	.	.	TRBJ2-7	TGCAGCGGGGTACAAGAGAGCTCCTACGAGCAGTACTTC	CSGVQESSYEQYF
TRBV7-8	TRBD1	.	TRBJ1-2	TGTGCCAGCAGTCGTCTCAGGGGGGGCTATGGCTACACCTTC	CASSRLRGGYGYTF
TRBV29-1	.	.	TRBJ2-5	TGCAGCGTTCACCCGTCAGGGCGGGAGACCCAGTACTTC	CSVHPSGRETQYF
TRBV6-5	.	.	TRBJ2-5	TGTGCCAGCAGTTTCAGGGATCAAGAGACCCAGTACTTC	CASSFRDQETQYF
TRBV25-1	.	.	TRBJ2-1	TGTGCCAGCAGTGAATTGGGGGCAGGGACCAATGAGCAGTTCTTC	CASSELGAGTNEQFF